This entry lists 11 T cell receptor beta chains sequenced from one sample in a study of T-cell memory formation after mild COVID-19 (dated by TCRdb to the early 2020s). Library preparation used 5' RACE. The sequencer listed for this sample is Illumina NovaSeq 6000. The raw public data were reprocessed by TCRdb itself: fastp quality trimming at Q25, MiXCR clonotype calling, in-frame beta chains only. Each entry is one CDR3 protein sequence, shown with its most common DNA and genes. This sample lists approximately 480,000 distinct CDR3 sequences; roughly 20% were detected once. The ten top clones hold about 12% of the sample. The sample comprised PBMCs or a T cell subset sorted from them (not recorded which). The receptors shown here come from an adult woman who had mild COVID-19 (a few samples of this study predate the infection). The sample titles of this study are shuffled in the database, so cell type and time point are left out; the donor was told from shared clones.

This chain uses TRBV20-1 with TRBJ2-7, with TRBD1 matching 7 bases. The V gene's germline CDR1 is DFQATT and CDR2 SNEGSKA (reference sequence). This CDR3 is 12 amino acids long. V lost 3 bases and J lost 2; bases outside the gene matches: 1. The CDR3: CSARTGPYEQYF. DNA of the CDR3: TGCAGTGCTAGGACAGGGCCCTACGAGCAGTACTTC.

The table lists this clonotype with a few counts. The rearrangement links TRBV29-1 to TRBJ2-3; D tentatively reads TRBD1 or TRBD2 (5 bases each). Germline-derived CDR1 and CDR2 are SQVTM and ANQGSEA. The V gene lost 7 bases and the J gene lost 1 base, with 12 bases spanning the gap. This CDR3 spans 13 amino acids. The CDR3 coding sequence is TGCAGCGGGATACTAGGGGGCACAGATACGCAGTATTTT. Translating it yields CSGILGGTDTQYF.

This clonotype occurred a few times. DNA for the CDR3: TGCGCCAGCAGCCAAGAACGTGCACTAGCTGGTACCTACGAGCAGTACTTC. Protein sequence: CASSQERALAGTYEQYF. This chain links TRBV4-1 with TRBJ2-7; D might be TRBD2 (6 bases). Per the germline V gene, CDR1 is MGHRA and CDR2 is YSYEKL. V lost 0 bases and J 2 bases, leaving 17 bases between the germline ends. This CDR3 is 17 amino acids long.

The chain joins TRBV20-1 to TRBJ2-3; D is ambiguous. The CDR3 covers 11 residues. The germline V gene has CDR1 DFQATT and CDR2 SNEGSKA (reference sequence). V lost 4 bases to trimming and J lost 9 bases, with 11 bases between them. This chain's CDR3 is CSATLEHTQYF. The CDR3 coding sequence is TGCAGTGCTACCCTAGAGCACACGCAGTATTTT.

This clonotype was seen more than once but under ten times. V is TRBV10-3 and J is TRBJ2-7, with D perhaps matching TRBD2 (6 bases). CDR1 is ENHRY, CDR2 SYGVKD, per germline. The CDR3 runs 13 residues. Trimming shortened V by 9 bases and J by 0 bases, and 12 bases separated the two germline ends. CDR3 in amino acids: CAMRGDSSYEQYF. CDR3 DNA: TGTGCCATGCGGGGTGACAGCTCCTACGAGCAGTACTTC.

This rearrangement joins TRBV7-9 to TRBJ2-7; D possibly corresponds to TRBD2 (5 bases). The CDR3 has 14 residues. Trimming cost V 0 bases and J 5 bases, with 11 bases left between them. The germline gives CDR1 SEHNR, CDR2 FQNEAQ (reference sequence). The DNA of the CDR3 is TGTGCCAGCAGCTTAGCGGGAGTTGCCCACGAGCAGTACTTC. This encodes CASSLAGVAHEQYF.

This clonotype was seen a handful of times. This chain connects TRBV5-1 to TRBJ1-1; tentatively, D is TRBD1 (6 bases). V was shortened by 0 bases and J by 1 base, with 13 bases between the two germline ends. The CDR3 runs 16 residues. CDR1 is SGHRS, CDR2 YFSETQ, per germline. CDR3 sequence (DNA): TGCGCCAGCAGCTTGGAGCCAGGGGATGGGAACACTGAAGCTTTCTTT. Its protein product is CASSLEPGDGNTEAFF.

Note on this clonotype: The DNA is omitted, as the CDR3 cannot be located on it reliably, and the CDR3 follows TCRdb's listing. The V call is TRBV21-1, the J call TRBJ1-1. TRBV21-1 is a known pseudogene. The CDR3 is 14 amino acids in total, end residues counted. The CDR3 protein is CASSKVGRGTEAFF.

This clonotype was counted many times. The chain combines TRBV19 with TRBJ1-5, with TRBD1 as a possible D gene (5 bases). With 5 bases removed from V and 0 bases from J, the gap between germline ends came to 14 bases. The germline gives CDR1 LNHDA, CDR2 SQIVND (reference sequence). The CDR3 is 16 amino acids. CDR3 DNA: TGTGCCAGTAGTCGGGACCGGATTTATAGCAATCAGCCCCAGCATTTT. Its protein product is CASSRDRIYSNQPQHF.

This clonotype was seen only a few times. The chain uses TRBV5-1 and TRBJ1-1; D unresolved. With 1 base removed from V and 0 bases from J, the gap between germline ends came to 10 bases. The CDR3 spans 15 residues. Germline V gene data show CDR1 as SGHRS and CDR2 as YFSETQ. CDR3 in amino acids: CASSLSPGVNTEAFF. The CDR3 nucleotides read TGCGCCAGCAGCTTGAGTCCAGGCGTGAACACTGAAGCTTTCTTT.

The chain carries TRBV20-1 and TRBJ2-7, with D perhaps TRBD2 (6 bases). Germline V gene sequence: CDR1 DFQATT, CDR2 SNEGSKA (reference sequence). The CDR3 extends over 12 amino acids. V was cut by 8 bases and J by 0 bases, with 11 bases left in between. The CDR3 sequence: CSLRRDSYEQYF. The CDR3 region has the DNA TGCAGTCTCAGGCGGGACTCCTACGAGCAGTACTTC.